Each of the 2 T cell receptor beta chains below was sequenced from the same sample in a study of blood T cell repertoires in COVID-19. Method: immunoSEQ multiplex PCR; TCRdb's copy keeps in-frame clones and lacks some. The sample carries about 440,000 clones, around 89% recorded once. Material for sequencing was peripheral blood. The source of these receptors is a woman aged 45-65 years with COVID-19, enrolled during active disease.

The genes are TRBV10-2 and TRBJ1-1; 7 bases match TRBD1. This CDR3 has 16 amino acids. J gave up 1 base and V 11 bases, and 16 bases lay outside the gene matches. Germline V gene lookup returns CDR1 WSHSY and CDR2 SAAADI. The CDR3 region is CAARGTENFPNTEAFF. CDR3 DNA sequence: TGCGCCGCCAGGGGGACAGAAAATTTTCCGAACACTGAAGCTTTCTTT.

The chain carries TRBV9 and TRBJ2-3; D is undetermined. V lost 4 bases to trimming and J lost 2 bases, with 2 bases between them. Germline V CDR1 and CDR2: SGDLS, YYNGEE. The CDR3 contains 11 residues. The CDR3 is CASSYTDTQYF. In DNA form, the CDR3 reads TGTGCCAGCAGCTACACAGATACGCAGTATTTT.